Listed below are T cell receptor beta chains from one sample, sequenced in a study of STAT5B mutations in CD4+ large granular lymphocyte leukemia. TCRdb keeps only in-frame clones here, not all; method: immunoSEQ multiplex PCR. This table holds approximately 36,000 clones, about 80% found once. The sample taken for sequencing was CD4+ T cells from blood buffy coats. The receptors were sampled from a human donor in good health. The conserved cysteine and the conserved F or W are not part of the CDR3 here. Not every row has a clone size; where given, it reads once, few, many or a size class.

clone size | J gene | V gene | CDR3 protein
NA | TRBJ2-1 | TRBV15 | ATSRDHGTEF
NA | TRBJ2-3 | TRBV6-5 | ASSILGIHTDTQY
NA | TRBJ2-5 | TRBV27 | ASRRDTQETQY
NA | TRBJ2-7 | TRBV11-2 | ASSLDPTVQQY
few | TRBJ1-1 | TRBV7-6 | ASSLAGYTEAF
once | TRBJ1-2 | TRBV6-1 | ASSVGTAYGYT
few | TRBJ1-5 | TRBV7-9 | ASSLAIDNQPQH
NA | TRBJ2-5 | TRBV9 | ASSVGGNRGETQY
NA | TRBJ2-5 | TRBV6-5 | ASSYDRSTETQY
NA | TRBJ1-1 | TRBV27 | ASSPQAAPTEAF
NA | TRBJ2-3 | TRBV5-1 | ASSSRRFSGRGTDTQY
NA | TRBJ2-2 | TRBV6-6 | ASSYSSPGGTGELF
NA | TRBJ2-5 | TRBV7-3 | ASSLGGGWATQY
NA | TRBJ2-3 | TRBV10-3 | AISETGLAGGLNTQY
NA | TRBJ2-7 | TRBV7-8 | ASSLVRGEFEQY
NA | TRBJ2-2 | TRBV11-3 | ASSFRPHTGELF
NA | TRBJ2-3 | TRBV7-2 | ASSLGQLADTQY
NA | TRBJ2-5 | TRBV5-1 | ASSSTGASGQGETQY
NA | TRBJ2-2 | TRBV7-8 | ASSLVDSPSTGELF
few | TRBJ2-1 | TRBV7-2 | ASSWGLAGHLYNEQF
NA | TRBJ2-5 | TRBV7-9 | ASSFPISGQETQY
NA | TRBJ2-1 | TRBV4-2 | ATQGLAGGQSSYNEQF
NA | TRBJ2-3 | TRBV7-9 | ASSPRLAGRTDTQY
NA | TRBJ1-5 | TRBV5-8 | ASSSGLSFSNQPQH
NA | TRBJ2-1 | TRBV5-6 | ASSRTGGDKF
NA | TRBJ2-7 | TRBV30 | AWSVRLEGEQY
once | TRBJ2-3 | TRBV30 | AWSSDNTDTQY
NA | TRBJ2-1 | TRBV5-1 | ASSFSGGTSGARGYYYNEQF
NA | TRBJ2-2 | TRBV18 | ASSPRTSGAGELF
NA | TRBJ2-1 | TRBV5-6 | ASSLVPSGGNEQF
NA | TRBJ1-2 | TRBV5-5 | ASSFPGIGYT
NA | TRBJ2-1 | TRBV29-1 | SVVSGALSYNEQF
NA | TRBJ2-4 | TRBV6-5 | ASSPRDRGQNIQY
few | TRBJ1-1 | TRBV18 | ASATGNTEAF
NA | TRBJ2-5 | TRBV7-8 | ASSLLGAGSGETQY
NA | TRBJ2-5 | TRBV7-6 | ASSPSGGAGETQY
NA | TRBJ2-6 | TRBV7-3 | ASSLNPAGAGANVLT
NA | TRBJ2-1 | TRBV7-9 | ASSLPQGAYNEQF
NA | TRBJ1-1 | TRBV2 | ASSLDSNTEAF
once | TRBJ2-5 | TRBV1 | TSSGLAGGQETQY
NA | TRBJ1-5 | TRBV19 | ASSIQGDQPQH
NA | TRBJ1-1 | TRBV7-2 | ASSPRWNTEAF
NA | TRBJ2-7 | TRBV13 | ASSPLHNEQY
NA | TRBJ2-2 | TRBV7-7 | ASSLARGFSGELF
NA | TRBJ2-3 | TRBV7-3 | ASSLAVSEADTQY
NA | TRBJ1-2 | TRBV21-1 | ASSKVRLGRWYT
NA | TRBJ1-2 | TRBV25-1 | ASSGPGAKTYGYT
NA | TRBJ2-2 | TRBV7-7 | ASSLGQGAVTGELF
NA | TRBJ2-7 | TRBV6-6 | ASSYQSGVYEQY
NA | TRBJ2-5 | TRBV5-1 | ASSLAPGLFQETQY
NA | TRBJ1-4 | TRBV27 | ASSWGSAPANEKLF
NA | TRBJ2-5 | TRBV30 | AWRRTGGWETQY